These 31 T cell receptor beta chains were sequenced from one sample in a study of Ad26.COV2.S vaccination and SARS-CoV-2 variants. Treatment here: over 15 received Ad26.COV2.S at low or high dose, single or two shots; 5 received placebo; per-sample allocation not given. Material that was analyzed had been drawn on day 63 after the first vaccine or placebo injection. Profiling relied on immunoSEQ multiplex PCR, and the TCRdb table lists in-frame clones only, not all of them. The sample records 400,000 to 500,000 clones, 85% to 90% being singletons. The source material was peripheral blood, sampled in a trial of Ad26.COV2.S vaccine versus placebo. Receptors originate from a person aged 18 to 59 who received the Ad26.COV2.S COVID-19 vaccine or a placebo.

The rearrangement links TRBV7-2 to TRBJ2-7; unclear D gene. The CDR3 is 14 residues long. The ends were cut back, 0 bases at V and 2 bases at J, with 8 bases in the middle. Germline CDR1 and CDR2: SGHTA and FQGNSA. CDR3 nucleotides: TGTGCCAGCAGCTTAGCGGGGTACACCTACGAGCAGTACGTC. The encoded protein is CASSLAGYTYEQYV.

In this sample, this clone turned up once. The chain has TRBV3-1 (or the pseudogene TRBV3-2) and TRBJ2-7; 10 nucleotides match TRBD2. Looked up from germline, CDR1 is LGHDT and CDR2 is YNNKEL (reference sequence). J lost 1 base, V lost 1 base, and 4 bases had no gene match. The CDR3 runs 16 residues. In DNA form, the CDR3 reads TGTGCCAGCAGCCAAGTAGCTAGCGGGAGTTCCTACGAGCAGTACGTC. Protein: CASSQVASGSSYEQYV.

J is TRBJ2-5 and V is TRBV7-2; D uncertain. V shed 5 bases and J shed 4 bases, with 14 bases lying between them. This CDR3 comprises 14 residues. Germline CDR1 SGHTA, CDR2 FQGNSA. In DNA, the CDR3 is TGTGCCAGCAGCCCGGGCCTATCGGGAGAGACCCAGTACTTC. Amino acid sequence: CASSPGLSGETQYF.

V is TRBV29-1 and J is TRBJ1-2, with D unclear. Germline lookup yields CDR1 SQVTM and CDR2 ANQGSEA. With 3 bases removed from V and 4 bases from J, the gap between germline ends came to 9 bases. This CDR3 spans 12 amino acids. CDR3 nucleotide sequence: TGCAGCGTTGACAGGCAGATCTATGGCTACACCTTC. This sequence encodes CSVDRQIYGYTF.

This chain connects TRBV13 to TRBJ2-5; 12 bases line up with TRBD1. Germline V gives CDR1 PRHDT, CDR2 FYEKMQ (reference sequence). V gave up 4 bases and J gave up 5 bases; unmatched junction bases: 11. The CDR3 length is 17 residues. DNA for the CDR3: TGTGCCAGCAGCTGGGCCCGAGGGACAGGGGGCAGGGAGACCCAGTACTTC. Amino acid sequence: CASSWARGTGGRETQYF.

V gene TRBV6-6 combines with J gene TRBJ1-5, with unresolved D. The CDR3 runs 12 residues. Trimming stripped 6 bases from V and 7 bases from J, with 10 bases between. Germline loops: CDR1 MNHNY, CDR2 SVGAGI (reference sequence). CDR3 sequence: CASRAGEQPQHF. The CDR3 DNA sequence: TGTGCCAGCAGGGCTGGCGAACAGCCCCAGCATTTT.

The chain has TRBV7-9 and TRBJ2-6; D may be TRBD1 or TRBD2 (5 bases each). V was trimmed by 2 bases and J by 0 bases, leaving 14 bases between them. In germline, CDR1 is SEHNR, CDR2 FQNEAQ (reference sequence). The CDR3 runs to 18 residues. The CDR3 DNA sequence: TGTGCCAGCAGCTTACCCGGGGCCCGCCCCTCTGGGGCCAACGTCCTGACTTTC. Translated: CASSLPGARPSGANVLTF.

V gene TRBV5-1 combines with J gene TRBJ2-7; no clear D. The ends were cut back, 7 bases at V and 2 bases at J, with 22 bases in the middle. This CDR3 has 16 amino acids. Germline V CDR1 and CDR2: SGHRS, YFSETQ. CDR3 region: CASSGSRVLSPYEQYF. The CDR3 coding sequence is TGCGCCAGCTCCGGGTCAAGGGTACTATCGCCCTACGAGCAGTACTTC.

This clone was picked up one time. The chain recombines TRBV9 with TRBJ1-5; D gene uncertain. V was cut by 4 bases and J by 9 bases, with 14 bases left in between. Germline CDR1 is SGDLS and CDR2 is YYNGEE. This CDR3 is built from 13 residues. The CDR3 loop is CASSSTVGGPQHF. CDR3 bases: TGTGCCAGCAGCTCAACAGTCGGAGGGCCCCAGCATTTT.

The chain links TRBV11-1 to TRBJ2-2; possibly TRBD1 for D (6 bases). CDR3 length equals 16 residues. CDR1 SGHAT and CDR2 FQDESV come from the germline V gene (reference sequence). V was clipped by 4 bases and J by 0 bases, with 12 bases between them. The CDR3 nucleotides are TGTGCCAGCAGCTACCAACAGGGCCCGAACACCGGGGAGCTGTTTTTT. Amino acid sequence: CASSYQQGPNTGELFF.

This chain connects TRBV4-1 to TRBJ2-2; TRBD2 matches 7 bases. This CDR3 has 16 amino acids. CDR1 and CDR2 (germline): MGHRA, YSYEKL. V trimming: 4 bases; J trimming: 5 bases; junction bases outside the gene matches: 10. The CDR3 region has the DNA TGCGCCAGCAGCCCAAGGACCCTAGCGGAAACCGGGGAGCTGTTTTTT. This codes for CASSPRTLAETGELFF.

This chain uses TRBV5-4 with TRBJ1-2, with TRBD1 matching over 9 bases. The CDR3 spans 16 residues. The germline gives CDR1 SGHNT, CDR2 YYREEE (reference sequence). With V trimmed by 4 bases and J by 2 bases, 9 bases remained unmatched. DNA for the CDR3: TGTGCCAGCAGCCGGACAGGGGAAGGCTTCAACTATGGCTACACCTTC. Amino acids: CASSRTGEGFNYGYTF.

The gene calls are TRBV5-1 and TRBJ2-1, with a tentative D call TRBD2 (5 bases). From germline, CDR1 is SGHRS and CDR2 YFSETQ. This CDR3 has 12 amino acids. Trimming cost V 4 bases and J 6 bases, with 8 bases left between them. The CDR3 sequence is CASSSTSNEQFF. CDR3 sequence (DNA): TGCGCCAGCAGCAGTACTAGCAATGAGCAGTTCTTC.

The gene calls are TRBV5-5 and TRBJ1-3; 12 bases match TRBD1. Looked up from germline, CDR1 is SGHKS and CDR2 is YYEKEE (reference sequence). After removal of 5 bases from V and 4 bases from J, the junction contained 1 base not matched to a gene. The CDR3 runs 14 residues. For the CDR3, the DNA is TGTGCCAGCAGGGGACAGGGGGCGGGAAACACCATATATTTT. It is translated as CASRGQGAGNTIYF. The full variable domain, its missing parts supplied by reference TRBV5-5 and TRBJ1-3, is DAGVTQSPTHLIKTRGQQVTLRCSPISGHKSVSWYQQVLGQGPQFIFQYYEKEERGRGNFPDRFSARQFPNYSSELNVNALLLGDSALYLCASRGQGAGNTIYFGEGSWLTVV.

This chain links TRBV5-1 with TRBJ2-3; maybe TRBD2 (6 bases). This CDR3 spans 14 amino acids. CDR1 is SGHRS, CDR2 YFSETQ, per germline. The germline V and J ends were trimmed by 0 bases and 5 bases, with 10 bases remaining between them. The CDR3 reads CASSLGTGRDTQYF. The DNA for the CDR3 is TGCGCCAGCAGCTTGGGGACCGGGAGAGATACGCAGTATTTT.

The sample holds one count of this clone. V and J are TRBV5-6 and TRBJ1-4, with D perhaps matching TRBD1 (6 bases). Trimming cost V 4 bases and J 4 bases, with 8 bases left between them. Germline-derived CDR1 and CDR2 are SGHDT and YYEEEE. The length of the CDR3 is 13 residues. CDR3 loop: CASSVQGNEKLFF. The CDR3 DNA is TGTGCCAGCAGCGTACAGGGTAATGAAAAACTGTTTTTT.

This clone showed up just once. This chain connects TRBV28 to TRBJ2-4; D uncertain. Germline lookup yields CDR1 MDHEN and CDR2 SYDVKM. The CDR3 covers 16 residues. Trimming removed 4 bases at V and 1 base at J, with 14 bases between. CDR3 loop: CASSSTLERAKNIQYF. The CDR3 DNA follows: TGTGCCAGCAGTTCCACGCTGGAAAGGGCCAAAAACATTCAGTACTTC. Full variable domain (rest looked up from reference TRBV28 and TRBJ2-4): DVKVTQSSRYLVKRTGEKVFLECVQDMDHENMFWYRQDPGLGLRLIYFSYDVKMKEKGDIPEGYSVSREKKERFSLILESASTNQTSMYLCASSSTLERAKNIQYFGAGTRLSVL.

This rearrangement joins TRBV29-1 to TRBJ2-7; D perhaps matches TRBD2 (6 bases). The germline V gene encodes CDR1 SQVTM and CDR2 ANQGSEA. Between the trimmed V and J ends, which lost 5 bases and 6 bases, there was a span of 11 bases. The CDR3 contains 11 residues. The CDR3 nucleotides read TGCAGCGTTCTCGGGGGATTCGAGCAGTACTTC. Its translation is CSVLGGFEQYF.

The chain couples TRBV2 to TRBJ2-5; tentatively, D is TRBD1 or TRBD2 (6 bases each). The CDR3 consists of 16 residues. Trimming left V 4 bases short and J 5 bases short, with 20 bases between. CDR1 and CDR2 from the germline V gene are SNHLY and FYNNEI. The CDR3 coding sequence is TGTGCCAGCAGTGCACAGGGTTGGGCGGGGTTTGAGACCCAGTACTTC. The encoded protein is CASSAQGWAGFETQYF.

The chain employs TRBV7-2 and TRBJ1-5, with D possibly being TRBD1 (6 bases). CDR1 SGHTA and CDR2 FQGNSA come from the germline V gene. The CDR3 consists of 15 residues. V was clipped by 0 bases and J by 8 bases, with 14 bases between them. The CDR3, as DNA: TGTGCCAGCAGCTTAGCCGGACAGCGGCAGGAGCCCCAGCATTTT. Translation: CASSLAGQRQEPQHF.

This clone was seen more than once but under ten times. This chain links TRBV6-2 or TRBV6-3 with TRBJ2-7; 8 nucleotides line up with TRBD2. Germline loops: CDR1 MNHEY, CDR2 SVGEGT. This CDR3 comprises 16 residues. V lost 6 bases to trimming and J lost 0 bases; unmatched junction nucleotides: 10. The CDR3 DNA follows: TGTGCCAGCAGCGCCCCGGGGCGGGGGGCCTCCTACGAGCAGTACTTC. This translates into CASSAPGRGASYEQYF.

This chain joins TRBV5-1 and TRBJ2-7, with D possibly being TRBD2 (6 bases). Looked up from germline, CDR1 is SGHRS and CDR2 is YFSETQ. V was pared by 0 bases and J by 5 bases, with 24 bases between. The CDR3 sequence is 18 residues long. This CDR3 reads CASSLAYGAAGTWNEQYF. The CDR3 DNA is TGCGCCAGCAGCTTGGCCTATGGGGCCGCGGGGACTTGGAACGAGCAGTACTTC.

The chain uses TRBV15 and TRBJ2-7; the D is unclear. The CDR3 is made up of 14 amino acids. Germline loops: CDR1 LNHNV, CDR2 YYDKDF (reference sequence). The ends were cut back, 0 bases at V and 0 bases at J, with 6 bases in the middle. The CDR3, as DNA: TGTGCCACCAGCAGAGATCTTCTCTCCTACGAGCAGTACTTC. It yields the protein CATSRDLLSYEQYF.

The CDR3 DNA follows: TGCAGCGTCGGGCTAATGGTCACAGATACGCAGTATTTT. This gives the protein CSVGLMVTDTQYF. The chain joins TRBV29-1 to TRBJ2-3; D unresolved. The V gene's germline CDR1 is SQVTM and CDR2 ANQGSEA. The CDR3 sequence is 13 residues long. The V end was cut by 6 bases, the J end by 2 bases, with 12 bases between.

The CDR3 protein is CASSQERQGTDTQYF. The CDR3, as DNA: TGTGCCAGCAGCCAAGAACGCCAGGGAACAGATACGCAGTATTTT. The V gene is TRBV4-2, the J gene TRBJ2-3; perhaps TRBD1 as D (5 bases). The CDR3 is 15 amino acids. Trimming removed 0 bases at V and 3 bases at J, with 10 bases between. Looked up from germline, CDR1 is LGHNA and CDR2 is YNFKEQ.

The chain links TRBV6-2 or TRBV6-3 to TRBJ2-7; TRBD2 aligns across 8 bases. The CDR3 covers 16 residues. J was trimmed by 0 bases and V by 0 bases; bases with no gene match: 4. CDR1 is MNHEY, CDR2 SVGEGT, per germline. CDR3 bases: TGTGCCAGCAGTTACTCGTGGGCGGGGGGCTCCTACGAGCAGTACTTC. Encoded protein: CASSYSWAGGSYEQYF.

This chain links TRBV7-2 with TRBJ1-4; TRBD1 is a possible D gene (6 bases). The V end lost 3 bases, the J end lost 3 bases, and 8 bases lay between the germline ends. Looked up from germline, CDR1 is SGHTA and CDR2 is FQGNSA. The CDR3 loop spans 14 amino acids. CDR3 nucleotides: TGTGCCAGCAGCTTCAGGGGTTCTAATGAAAAACTGTTTTTT. It yields the protein CASSFRGSNEKLFF.

The chain is built from TRBV27 and TRBJ1-6; 7 bases fit TRBD1. CDR1 is MNHEY, CDR2 SMNVEV, per germline (reference sequence). Unmatched junction bases numbered 7, after V lost 5 bases and J lost 3 bases. The CDR3 is made up of 16 amino acids. CDR3 in amino acids: CASSKGQADYNSPLHF. The CDR3 DNA reads TGTGCCAGCAGTAAAGGACAGGCAGACTATAATTCACCCCTCCACTTT.

This clone was counted a few times. The CDR3 reads CASSLGVGTRSYTF. In DNA form, the CDR3 reads TGTGCCAGCAGTTTAGGAGTGGGGACCCGTAGCTACACCTTC. The chain couples TRBV27 to TRBJ1-2, with a weak D call TRBD1 (5 bases). The V gene's germline CDR1 is MNHEY and CDR2 SMNVEV (reference sequence). The CDR3 has 14 residues. Trimming removed 2 bases from V and 9 bases from J, with 16 bases in between.

The chain has TRBV27 and TRBJ1-6, with D unclear. Germline V gene lookup returns CDR1 MNHEY and CDR2 SMNVEV (reference sequence). The CDR3 totals 14 residues. Trimming cost V 5 bases and J 8 bases, with 13 bases left between them. CDR3 residues: CASSPDGWDSPLHF. The CDR3 bases are TGTGCCAGCAGTCCCGACGGATGGGATTCACCCCTCCACTTT.

CDR3 amino acids: CASSLVDSPLHF. CDR3 in DNA: TGTGCCAGCAGCTTAGTCGATTCACCCCTCCACTTT. This sequence joins TRBV11-3 and TRBJ1-6, with no clear D. CDR3 length: 12 amino acids. Deletions cut 1 base from V and 8 bases from J, with 3 bases between. The V gene's germline CDR1 is SGHNT and CDR2 YENEEA.